This TCR beta chain emerged from a study of human T cells and chemical hapten exposure. Time point reported: patch test 3, about 24 weeks after DPC sensitization. Sample treatment: therapeutic diphenylcyclopropenone sensitization with weekly scalp DPC. The length of the CDR3 is 13 residues. Germline-derived CDR1 and CDR2 are SGHNT and YYREEE (reference sequence). V shed 3 bases and J shed 1 base, with 5 bases lying between them. Many counts were recorded for this clonotype. TCRdb passed the RACE reads through MiXCR, listing each CDR3 protein once. The sample yields about 92,000 distinct CDR3 sequences, 11% seen once.

The TCR originated in a woman aged 25 to 45 with alopecia areata. Some clones in this sample may be carry-over from other donors' samples. The source was whole blood, collected in connection with sensitization to the hapten diphenylcyclopropenone (DPC). The V and J genes are TRBV5-4 and TRBJ1-3; no firm D call. Here the CDR3 reads CASSSQSGNTIYF. The CDR3 DNA reads as TGTGCCAGCAGCTCCCAGTCTGGAAACACCATATATTTT.